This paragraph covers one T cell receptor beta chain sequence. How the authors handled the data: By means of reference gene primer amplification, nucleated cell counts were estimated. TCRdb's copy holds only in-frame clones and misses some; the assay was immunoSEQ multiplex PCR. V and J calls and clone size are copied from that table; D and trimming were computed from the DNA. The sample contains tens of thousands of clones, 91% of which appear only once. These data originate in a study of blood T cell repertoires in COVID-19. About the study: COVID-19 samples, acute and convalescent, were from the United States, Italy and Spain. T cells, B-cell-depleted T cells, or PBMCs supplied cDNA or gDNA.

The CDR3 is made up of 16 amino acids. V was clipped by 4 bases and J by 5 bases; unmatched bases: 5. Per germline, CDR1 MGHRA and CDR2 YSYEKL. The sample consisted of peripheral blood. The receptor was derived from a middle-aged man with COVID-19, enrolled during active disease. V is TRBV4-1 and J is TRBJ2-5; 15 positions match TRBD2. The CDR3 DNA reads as TGCGCCAGCAGCCGCGGGACTAGCGGGGGGTGGGAGACCCAGTACTTC. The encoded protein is CASSRGTSGGWETQYF.